This passage covers 6 T cell receptor beta chains from one sample sequenced in a study of blood T cell repertoires in COVID-19. Data came from immunoSEQ multiplex PCR; TCRdb stores just in-frame clones and leaves some out. Among around 100,000 clones listed, 70% to 80% were seen once. Sequenced: peripheral blood. These receptors originate from a man in his 60s with active or convalescent COVID-19.

This clone has just a few counts. The V call is TRBV19, the J call TRBJ2-2, with 8 bases matching TRBD1. V lost 6 bases and J lost 4; bases outside the gene matches: 4. The CDR3 has 14 residues. CDR1 is LNHDA and CDR2 is SQIVND in the germline V gene (reference sequence). The CDR3: CASRATGVTGELFF. The CDR3 region has the DNA TGTGCCAGTAGAGCGACAGGGGTCACCGGGGAGCTGTTTTTT.

The chain joins TRBV10-3 to TRBJ1-1; 11 nucleotides line up with TRBD1. After removal of 10 bases from V and 5 bases from J, the junction contained 6 bases not matched to a gene. Germline-derived CDR1 and CDR2 are ENHRY and SYGVKD. This CDR3 comprises 13 residues. The CDR3 loop reads CATGTGGWTEAFF. CDR3 nucleotide sequence: TGTGCCACTGGGACAGGGGGTTGGACTGAAGCTTTCTTT.

The CDR3 loop is CASSLGAGTDTQYF. CDR3 in DNA: TGTGCCAGCAGCTTAGGAGCAGGGACAGATACGCAGTATTTT. The V gene is TRBV7-2, the J gene TRBJ2-3; D may be TRBD1 (5 bases). The CDR3 has 14 residues. CDR1 is SGHTA, CDR2 FQGNSA, per germline. Trimming took 1 base from V and 3 from J, leaving 8 bases between them.

The chain couples TRBV11-2 to TRBJ2-4; TRBD2 aligns across 8 bases. CDR1 and CDR2 (germline): SGHAT, FQNNGV. V trimming: 4 bases; J trimming: 1 base; junction bases outside the gene matches: 6. The CDR3 covers 16 residues. CDR3 amino acids: CASSWIAGRAKNIQYF. The CDR3 DNA sequence: TGTGCCAGCAGCTGGATAGCGGGAAGGGCCAAAAACATTCAGTACTTC.

This sequence joins TRBV5-1 and TRBJ2-5; 13 bases are shared with TRBD2. This CDR3 contains 16 residues. Germline V lookup: CDR1 SGHRS, CDR2 YFSETQ. J gave up 4 bases and V 2 bases, and 5 bases lay outside the gene matches. DNA of the CDR3: TGCGCCAGCAGCTTAGGACTAGCGGGAGCCGGAGAGACCCAGTACTTC. The encoded protein is CASSLGLAGAGETQYF.

Only a few counts were recorded for this clone. The chain links TRBV12-3 or TRBV12-4 to TRBJ2-2; D gene uncertain. V was pared by 2 bases and J by 8 bases, with 9 bases between. The length of the CDR3 is 13 residues. Here the CDR3 reads CASSLLLRGELFF. CDR3 coding DNA: TGTGCCAGCAGTTTATTGCTCAGGGGGGAGCTGTTTTTT.